This TCR beta chain was sequenced for a study of cytotoxic CD8 clonotypes in ibrutinib-treated CLL. The study's findings and limits: Ibrutinib response saw clonality rise, and progression saw it return toward baseline.

Comment on this clone: Its antigen is not identified.

Sequenced by immunoSEQ multiplex PCR; TCRdb stores in-frame clones only, minus some. The data show tens of thousands of clones, approximately 52% seen once. Trimming removed 0 bases from V and 9 bases from J, with 13 bases in between. Germline V gives CDR1 SGHAT, CDR2 FQNNGV. CDR3 size: 14 residues. The rearrangement uses TRBV11-2 and TRBJ2-3; a weak D match, TRBD1 (5 bases). This specimen consisted of PBMCs, obtained after 24 months of ibrutinib treatment. This receptor was obtained from a human donor with chronic lymphocytic leukemia. The CDR3 loop is CASSLDSPGITQYF. In nucleotides, the CDR3 is TGTGCCAGCAGCTTAGACTCCCCAGGGATCACGCAGTATTTT. The complete variable domain, with remaining parts taken from reference TRBV11-2 and TRBJ2-3, reads EAGVAQSPRYKIIEKRQSVAFWCNPISGHATLYWYQQILGQGPKLLIQFQNNGVVDDSQLPKDRFSAERLKGVDSTLKIQPAKLEDSAVYLCASSLDSPGITQYFGPGTRLTVL.